The next 32 T cell receptor beta chains were all read from a single sample in a study of control samples from healthy donors and cancer patients. Data came from immunoSEQ multiplex PCR; TCRdb stores just in-frame clones and leaves some out. In the table there are around 94,000 clones, approximately 90% of which are singletons. The source material was blood. The receptors derive from a woman aged 45-65 years in good health.

This clone showed up just a few times. This sequence joins TRBV5-5 and TRBJ2-3, with 7 positions matching TRBD1. From germline, CDR1 is SGHKS and CDR2 YYEKEE (reference sequence). The CDR3 extends over 16 amino acids. Trimming at V came to 4 bases and at J to 4 bases, leaving 12 bases not matched to a gene. The CDR3 loop is CASSVYTGVRSDTQYF. Here the CDR3 DNA reads TGTGCCAGCAGCGTCTACACAGGGGTGAGATCAGATACGCAGTATTTT.

The V and J genes are TRBV19 and TRBJ2-1; 10 nucleotides line up with TRBD2. Per germline, CDR1 LNHDA and CDR2 SQIVND (reference sequence). The CDR3 spans 16 residues. V dropped 3 bases and J dropped 2; count of bases not matched to a gene: 4. CDR3 bases: TGTGCCAGTAGTATCGATAGCGGGAGGACCTACAATGAGCAGTTCTTC. Translated: CASSIDSGRTYNEQFF.

DNA for the CDR3: TGTGCCAGCAGAACAAGACTTAACACCGGGGAGCTGTTTTTT. Its protein product is CASRTRLNTGELFF. The V and J genes are TRBV5-6 and TRBJ2-2; D not resolved. Germline-derived CDR1 and CDR2 are SGHDT and YYEEEE. This CDR3 has 14 amino acids. V lost 5 bases and J lost 2, with 10 bases in between.

The rearrangement joins TRBV19 to TRBJ2-5; 7 bases line up with TRBD2. With 3 bases clipped from V and 5 bases from J, the junction kept 9 bases outside the gene matches. Germline V CDR1 and CDR2: LNHDA, SQIVND (reference sequence). There are 15 residues in the CDR3. CDR3 loop: CASSIGRALRETQYF. The CDR3 DNA follows: TGTGCCAGTAGTATTGGGAGGGCCTTAAGGGAGACCCAGTACTTC.

In its sample, this clone was seen a few times. The V gene is TRBV29-1, the J gene TRBJ2-7; D gene ambiguous. The CDR3 length is 11 residues. Germline V gene sequence: CDR1 SQVTM, CDR2 ANQGSEA. Trimming pared 4 bases from V and 2 bases from J, leaving 6 bases between. CDR3 region: CSVVGPYEQYF. Written as DNA, the CDR3 is TGCAGCGTTGTTGGGCCCTACGAGCAGTACTTC.

The rearrangement joins TRBV11-2 to TRBJ2-5, with D possibly matching TRBD1 (7 bases). The CDR3 totals 14 residues. Per germline, CDR1 SGHAT and CDR2 FQNNGV. Trimming took off 5 bases at V and 2 bases at J, with 12 bases between the two ends. CDR3 protein: CASSTSGGQETQYF. The CDR3 DNA reads TGTGCCAGCAGCACATCAGGGGGGCAAGAGACCCAGTACTTC. Variable domain in full (rest from reference TRBV11-2 and TRBJ2-5): EAGVAQSPRYKIIEKRQSVAFWCNPISGHATLYWYQQILGQGPKLLIQFQNNGVVDDSQLPKDRFSAERLKGVDSTLKIQPAKLEDSAVYLCASSTSGGQETQYFGPGTRLLVL.

This chain joins TRBV2 and TRBJ2-7; 12 bases line up with TRBD2. Germline values: CDR1 SNHLY, CDR2 FYNNEI. This CDR3 has 19 amino acids. V was clipped by 3 bases and J by 4 bases; unmatched bases: 16. CDR3 protein: CASSDEASGGAAEGYEQYF. DNA for the CDR3: TGTGCCAGCAGTGATGAGGCTAGCGGGGGGGCCGCAGAGGGGTACGAGCAGTACTTC.

The count of this clone is one. This rearrangement joins TRBV15 to TRBJ1-5; unclear D gene. The CDR3 runs to 17 residues. CDR1 and CDR2 from the germline V gene are LNHNV and YYDKDF (reference sequence). V dropped 1 base and J dropped 0 bases, with 13 bases sitting between them. The CDR3 is CATSRGQAPYSNQPQHF. In DNA form, the CDR3 reads TGTGCCACCAGCAGAGGGCAGGCTCCCTATAGCAATCAGCCCCAGCATTTT.

The CDR3 loop reads CASSPWGLGTGELFF. The CDR3 DNA reads as TGTGCCAGCAGCCCCTGGGGGTTAGGGACCGGGGAGCTGTTTTTT. The chain carries TRBV6-5 and TRBJ2-2; D could derive from TRBD1 or TRBD2 (5 bases each). V gave up 6 bases and J gave up 5 bases, with 16 bases separating them. CDR1 is MNHEY, CDR2 SVGAGI, per germline. This CDR3 is built from 15 residues.

The V call is TRBV19, the J call TRBJ1-5, with no clear D. The germline V gene encodes CDR1 LNHDA and CDR2 SQIVND (reference sequence). The CDR3 totals 15 residues. The V and J ends lost 1 base and 0 bases respectively, with 7 bases between them. The CDR3 loop is CASSIGRNSNQPQHF. The DNA of the CDR3 is TGTGCCAGTAGTATAGGGCGGAATAGCAATCAGCCCCAGCATTTT.

This clone has just one count. CDR3 amino acids: CASSQISQSRSSYEQYF. CDR3 DNA sequence: TGCGCCAGCAGCCAAATTTCCCAGTCACGCAGTAGTTACGAGCAGTACTTC. The chain recombines TRBV4-1 with TRBJ2-7, with D unresolved. This CDR3 region has 17 residues. Germline CDR1 is MGHRA and CDR2 is YSYEKL. The V gene lost 2 bases and the J gene lost 4 bases, with 21 bases spanning the gap.

As to this clone: Other nucleotide sequences in the sample specify the same CDR3. V and J are TRBV7-2 and TRBJ2-7, with a tentative D call TRBD2 (6 bases). CDR1 is SGHTA, CDR2 FQGNSA, per germline. Trimming pared 0 bases from V and 3 bases from J, leaving 6 bases between. The length of the CDR3 is 13 residues. The CDR3 sequence: CASSLAGLYEQYF. CDR3 bases: TGTGCCAGCAGCTTAGCGGGACTCTACGAGCAGTACTTC.

This chain joins TRBV29-1 and TRBJ2-1; D might be TRBD1 or TRBD2, each matching 5 bases. The length of the CDR3 is 13 residues. Germline V gene lookup returns CDR1 SQVTM and CDR2 ANQGSEA. Trimming cost V 7 bases and J 6 bases, with 16 bases left between them. The CDR3 DNA reads TGCAGCGCTCGAATTACCGGGGCCAATGAGCAGTTCTTC. It translates to CSARITGANEQFF.

CDR3 loop: CASSSGRVVGNSPLHF. The CDR3 DNA follows: TGCGCCAGCAGCTCAGGCAGGGTAGTGGGTAATTCACCCCTCCACTTT. The chain has TRBV5-1 and TRBJ1-6; possibly TRBD1 for D (5 bases). Germline V gives CDR1 SGHRS, CDR2 YFSETQ. Between the trimmed V and J ends, which lost 3 bases and 6 bases, there was a span of 16 bases. This CDR3 contains 16 residues.

This chain links TRBV4-2 with TRBJ2-1; D perhaps matches TRBD2 (6 bases). Germline V gene lookup returns CDR1 LGHNA and CDR2 YNFKEQ. Trimming shortened V by 4 bases and J by 8 bases, and 15 bases separated the two germline ends. The length of the CDR3 is 14 residues. CDR3 loop: CASSLLGGKDEQFF. CDR3 nucleotides: TGTGCCAGCAGCCTCCTCGGGGGAAAGGATGAGCAGTTCTTC.

J is TRBJ2-7 and V is TRBV6-2 or TRBV6-3, with 11 bases matching TRBD2. This CDR3 contains 16 residues. Trimming removed 2 bases from V and 3 bases from J; junction bases left unmatched: 6. Germline CDR1 is MNHEY and CDR2 is SVGEGT. This chain's CDR3 is CASSYRLAGGLYEQYF. The CDR3 bases are TGTGCCAGCAGTTACAGGCTAGCGGGGGGACTCTACGAGCAGTACTTC.

The chain links TRBV28 to TRBJ1-6; a possible D gene is TRBD1 (5 bases). CDR3 length equals 14 residues. Germline CDR1 is MDHEN and CDR2 is SYDVKM. Deletions cut 8 bases from V and 7 bases from J, with 15 bases between. This CDR3 is CASSTGASNSPLHF. CDR3 DNA sequence: TGTGCCAGCTCCACAGGAGCCTCAAATTCACCCCTCCACTTT.

The chain couples TRBV28 to TRBJ1-2, with D tentatively TRBD1 (6 bases). The V end was cut by 5 bases, the J end by 4 bases, with 11 bases between. The CDR3 covers 13 residues. Germline V gives CDR1 MDHEN, CDR2 SYDVKM. The CDR3 region is CASSGGLLYGYTF. The CDR3 bases are TGTGCCAGCAGTGGGGGGCTCCTCTATGGCTACACCTTC.

This clone was seen just once. The chain has TRBV14 and TRBJ1-1; no definite D call. The V gene's germline CDR1 is SGHDN and CDR2 FVKESK. V was pared by 0 bases and J by 4 bases, with 3 bases between. The CDR3 has 12 amino acids. This chain's CDR3 is CASSQEGTEAFF. The CDR3, as DNA: TGTGCCAGCAGCCAAGAAGGCACTGAAGCTTTCTTT.

The chain uses TRBV28 and TRBJ1-1; unclear D gene. Germline V gives CDR1 MDHEN, CDR2 SYDVKM. Trimming pared 6 bases from V and 1 base from J, leaving 27 bases between. CDR3 size: 19 residues. The CDR3: CASSPGRAPFAPANTEAFF. Here the CDR3 DNA reads TGTGCCAGCAGCCCTGGCCGGGCCCCTTTTGCCCCGGCGAACACTGAAGCTTTCTTT.

The J gene is TRBJ1-2, the V gene TRBV28, with D maybe TRBD1 (6 bases). V lost 5 bases and J 4 bases, leaving 26 bases between the germline ends. The CDR3 contains 18 residues. Germline V gives CDR1 MDHEN, CDR2 SYDVKM. The CDR3 bases are TGTGCCAGCAGTCTCGATGGGGGCAGCCTCCCGGCGGGCTATGGCTACACCTTC. This translates into CASSLDGGSLPAGYGYTF.

The V gene is TRBV10-3, the J gene TRBJ1-2; 9 positions agree with TRBD1. The CDR3 covers 15 residues. Germline loops: CDR1 ENHRY, CDR2 SYGVKD. Trimming cost V 5 bases and J 4 bases; bases outside gene matches: 8. The CDR3 region is CAISSGDREAYGYTF. CDR3 sequence (DNA): TGTGCCATCAGTTCCGGGGACAGGGAAGCCTATGGCTACACCTTC.

This clone was seen only a few times. The genes are TRBV19 and TRBJ1-5, with a weak D call TRBD1 (6 bases). This CDR3 region has 14 residues. V was trimmed by 8 bases and J by 4 bases, leaving 15 bases between them. Germline V gene lookup returns CDR1 LNHDA and CDR2 SQIVND (reference sequence). CDR3 region: CASGPTGSNQPQHF. The CDR3 nucleotides read TGTGCCAGTGGCCCAACAGGGTCGAATCAGCCCCAGCATTTT. Filled out from reference TRBV19 and TRBJ1-5, the complete variable domain reads DGGITQSPKYLFRKEGQNVTLSCEQNLNHDAMYWYRQDPGQGLRLIYYSQIVNDFQKGDIAEGYSVSREKKESFPLTVTSAQKNPTAFYLCASGPTGSNQPQHFGDGTRLSIL.

The chain uses TRBV20-1 and TRBJ2-6; D gene uncertain. CDR1 and CDR2 from the germline V gene are DFQATT and SNEGSKA (reference sequence). This CDR3 has 14 residues. V gave up 3 bases and J gave up 0 bases, with 6 bases separating them. The CDR3 reads CSASPSSGANVLTF. CDR3 nucleotides: TGCAGTGCTAGTCCGAGCTCTGGGGCCAACGTCCTGACTTTC.

V usage is TRBV13 and J usage is TRBJ2-1; 12 nucleotides line up with TRBD1. The CDR3 has 16 residues. V was pared by 5 bases and J by 9 bases, with 11 bases of the junction left unmatched. Germline-derived CDR1 and CDR2 are PRHDT and FYEKMQ (reference sequence). The CDR3 here is CASSAEGQGASFEQFF. The CDR3 DNA reads as TGTGCCAGCAGCGCAGAGGGACAGGGGGCGTCTTTTGAGCAGTTCTTC.

This clone was seen a handful of times. The chain recombines TRBV13 with TRBJ2-3; 8 bases are shared with TRBD1. Germline CDR1 is PRHDT and CDR2 is FYEKMQ (reference sequence). The CDR3 is made up of 16 amino acids. The J segment lost 1 base and the V segment lost 8 bases, leaving 11 bases of the junction unmatched. As DNA, the CDR3 is TGTGCCAGCGGACAGGGAAGGGGATATGGCACAGATACGCAGTATTTT. This codes for CASGQGRGYGTDTQYF. Based on the CDR3 plus reference TRBV13 and TRBJ2-3, the full variable domain is AAGVIQSPRHLIKEKRETATLKCYPIPRHDTVYWYQQGPGQDPQFLISFYEKMQSDKGSIPDRFSAQQFSDYHSELNMSSLELGDSALYFCASGQGRGYGTDTQYFGPGTRLTVL.

The rearrangement links TRBV18 to TRBJ2-1; TRBD2 agrees at 7 bases. Germline V gene data show CDR1 as KGHSH and CDR2 as LQKENI. The CDR3 has 15 residues. V dropped 3 bases and J dropped 5; count of bases not matched to a gene: 7. Here the CDR3 reads CASSPPLAGDNEQFF. As DNA, the CDR3 is TGTGCCAGCTCACCTCCACTCGCGGGGGACAATGAGCAGTTCTTC.

This chain links TRBV28 with TRBJ1-5; D possibly corresponds to TRBD1 (6 bases). Germline CDR1 and CDR2: MDHEN and SYDVKM. Trimming removed 2 bases from V and 4 bases from J, with 12 bases in between. CDR3 size: 15 residues. Written as DNA, the CDR3 is TGTGCCAGCAGTTTAGTAGGGACAAATAATCAGCCCCAGCATTTT. Its translation is CASSLVGTNNQPQHF. Together with reference TRBV28 and TRBJ1-5, the CDR3 gives the full variable domain: DVKVTQSSRYLVKRTGEKVFLECVQDMDHENMFWYRQDPGLGLRLIYFSYDVKMKEKGDIPEGYSVSREKKERFSLILESASTNQTSMYLCASSLVGTNNQPQHFGDGTRLSIL.

V gene TRBV7-2 combines with J gene TRBJ1-1, with unresolved D. This CDR3 has 14 residues. V was cut by 5 bases and J by 1 base, with 11 bases left in between. Germline CDR1 reads SGHTA; CDR2 reads FQGNSA. CDR3 nucleotides: TGTGCCAGCAGCCCCGGCAGAGGGAACACTGAAGCTTTCTTT. This encodes CASSPGRGNTEAFF.

This chain uses TRBV6-2 or TRBV6-3 with TRBJ2-5; a possible D gene is TRBD1 (6 bases). The CDR3 is 19 residues long. V was trimmed by 0 bases and J by 1 base, leaving 21 bases between them. Looked up from germline, CDR1 is MNHEY and CDR2 is SVGEGT. CDR3 protein: CASSYSKTRGSVPQETQYF. CDR3 in DNA: TGTGCCAGCAGTTACTCGAAGACCAGGGGTAGCGTGCCCCAAGAGACCCAGTACTTC.

This chain links TRBV27 with TRBJ1-6; weak D call: TRBD1 (5 bases). CDR3 size: 17 residues. Trimming took 6 bases from V and 0 from J, leaving 15 bases between them. CDR1 and CDR2 (germline): MNHEY, SMNVEV (reference sequence). For the CDR3, the DNA is TGTGCCAGCAGGCGGACACTTACCGTCTCCTATAATTCACCCCTCCACTTT. Its protein is CASRRTLTVSYNSPLHF.

The chain uses TRBV5-1 and TRBJ1-1; TRBD1 agrees at 12 bases. The trim removed 4 bases at V and 2 bases at J, leaving 3 bases unmatched. Germline V gives CDR1 SGHRS, CDR2 YFSETQ. This CDR3 is 15 amino acids long. CDR3 sequence reads: CASSEGQGANTEAFF. The CDR3 bases are TGCGCCAGCAGCGAGGGACAGGGGGCCAACACTGAAGCTTTCTTT.